One sample yielded the 32 T cell receptor beta chains listed below, sequenced in a study of shared clonotypes between healthy human individuals. Profiled with immunoSEQ multiplex PCR; TCRdb holds only in-frame clones, not every one. This sample has 2 million to 3 million clones, with roughly 93% found just once. Sequenced: naive CD4+ T cells from PBMCs. Subset described: CD45RA+ positively selected. These receptors originate from a man aged 18 to 35 in good health. Some clones in this sample may be carry-over from other donors' samples.

The V call is TRBV29-1, the J call TRBJ1-2; D not certain. The CDR3 covers 12 residues. From germline, CDR1 is SQVTM and CDR2 ANQGSEA. V dropped 3 bases and J dropped 2 bases, with 7 bases sitting between them. CDR3 residues: CSVDESNYGYTF. As DNA, the CDR3 is TGCAGCGTTGATGAGAGCAACTATGGCTACACCTTC. The full variable domain, with the rest looked up from reference TRBV29-1 and TRBJ1-2, is SAVISQKPSRDICQRGTSLTIQCQVDSQVTMMFWYRQQPGQSLTLIATANQGSEATYESGFVIDKFPISRPNLTFSTLTVSNMSPEDSSIYLCSVDESNYGYTFGSGTRLTVV.

The rearrangement joins TRBV7-6 to TRBJ2-5, with 12 bases lining up with TRBD2. With 1 base clipped from V and 6 bases from J, the junction kept 6 bases outside the gene matches. From germline, CDR1 is SGHVS and CDR2 FNYEAQ. This CDR3 contains 16 residues. Written as DNA, the CDR3 is TGTGCCAGCAGCTTAGAGACTAGCGGGAGTGGACAGACCCAGTACTTC. This codes for CASSLETSGSGQTQYF.

This clone came up once. The gene calls are TRBV19 and TRBJ2-5; 7 bases line up with TRBD1. The CDR3 spans 13 residues. Germline trimming cut 9 bases from V and 3 bases from J; bases unmatched to any gene: 7. Germline CDR1 reads LNHDA; CDR2 reads SQIVND (reference sequence). The CDR3 reads CASGTVSKETQYF. In nucleotides, the CDR3 is TGTGCCAGCGGGACAGTGTCCAAAGAGACCCAGTACTTC. Filled out from reference TRBV19 and TRBJ2-5, the complete variable domain reads DGGITQSPKYLFRKEGQNVTLSCEQNLNHDAMYWYRQDPGQGLRLIYYSQIVNDFQKGDIAEGYSVSREKKESFPLTVTSAQKNPTAFYLCASGTVSKETQYFGPGTRLLVL.

The chain joins TRBV11-3 to TRBJ2-6; D might be TRBD1 or TRBD2, each matching 5 bases. Germline V CDR1 and CDR2: SGHNT, YENEEA. The CDR3 length is 16 residues. V was pared by 5 bases and J by 2 bases, with 13 bases between. CDR3 DNA sequence: TGTGCCAGCAGCCTAAACCGGGGCGCTGGGGCCAACGTCCTGACTTTC. As protein: CASSLNRGAGANVLTF.

CDR3 DNA: TGTGCCATCTGTGCCTCTAGCACAGATACGCAGTATTTT. Amino acids: CAICASSTDTQYF. This rearrangement joins TRBV10-3 to TRBJ2-3; D gene unclear. From germline, CDR1 is ENHRY and CDR2 SYGVKD. Trimming removed 8 bases at V and 0 bases at J, with 9 bases between. This CDR3 region has 13 residues.

Details on this clone: Other DNA sequences in the sample encode the same CDR3. This chain connects TRBV7-3 to TRBJ1-1; D possibly corresponds to TRBD1 (6 bases). Trimming removed 5 bases at V and 2 bases at J, with 12 bases between. Looked up from germline, CDR1 is SGHTA and CDR2 is FQGTGA. The CDR3 loop spans 14 amino acids. This chain's CDR3 is CASSPGASNTEAFF. CDR3 DNA sequence: TGTGCCAGCAGCCCAGGGGCCAGTAACACTGAAGCTTTCTTT.

The chain employs TRBV11-2 and TRBJ1-2, with D possibly TRBD1 on 5 matching bases. This CDR3 is built from 14 residues. Looked up from germline, CDR1 is SGHAT and CDR2 is FQNNGV. The V gene lost 0 bases and the J gene lost 4 bases, with 9 bases spanning the gap. For the CDR3, the DNA is TGTGCCAGCAGCTTAGATCAGGGACTCTATGGCTACACCTTC. Amino acid sequence: CASSLDQGLYGYTF.

V and J are TRBV5-1 and TRBJ2-1; D is uncertain. This CDR3 comprises 17 residues. Germline lookup yields CDR1 SGHRS and CDR2 YFSETQ. V gave up 0 bases and J gave up 2 bases, with 15 bases separating them. For the CDR3, the DNA is TGCGCCAGCAGCTTGGCCTTACGCGGCAGCCCCTACAATGAGCAGTTCTTC. Protein product: CASSLALRGSPYNEQFF.

The CDR3 DNA follows: TGTGCCAGCTCACCACGCTTAGCGGGCTCCTACAATGAGCAGTTCTTC. It translates to CASSPRLAGSYNEQFF. The chain combines TRBV18 with TRBJ2-1; 7 positions match TRBD2. J gave up 0 bases and V 1 base, and 3 bases lay outside the gene matches. CDR1 and CDR2 from the germline V gene are KGHSH and LQKENI. CDR3 length equals 16 residues.

This clone was seen a single time. The chain has TRBV6-1 and TRBJ1-4, with D hard to call. The length of the CDR3 is 15 residues. The V end lost 1 base, the J end lost 4 bases, and 10 bases lay between the germline ends. CDR1 and CDR2 from the germline V gene are MNHNS and SASEGT. CDR3: CASSEDPGGNEKLFF. CDR3 nucleotides: TGTGCCAGCAGTGAAGACCCCGGTGGTAATGAAAAACTGTTTTTT.

The V and J genes are TRBV11-2 and TRBJ2-5; tentative D call: TRBD1 (6 bases). CDR3 length: 15 residues. Trimming pared 5 bases from V and 11 bases from J, leaving 24 bases between. Germline loops: CDR1 SGHAT, CDR2 FQNNGV. CDR3 DNA sequence: TGTGCCAGCAGCGTCGTTGGGCAGGGGACCCGAGAGCAGTACTTC. It specifies CASSVVGQGTREQYF.

This rearrangement joins TRBV5-1 to TRBJ1-2; a weak D match, TRBD1 (6 bases). The CDR3 has 16 amino acids. Germline CDR1 is SGHRS and CDR2 is YFSETQ. V gave up 6 bases and J gave up 8 bases, with 26 bases separating them. Here the CDR3 reads CASTFTGSRPGGGYTF. The CDR3, as DNA: TGCGCCAGCACCTTCACAGGGAGCCGCCCGGGTGGCGGCTACACCTTC.

This sequence joins TRBV4-3 and TRBJ2-1; possibly TRBD1 or TRBD2 for D (5 bases each). Germline V gene data show CDR1 as LGHNA and CDR2 as YSLEER. Trimming left V 7 bases short and J 1 base short, with 14 bases between. There are 15 residues in the CDR3. This CDR3 is CASKEGPESYNEQFF. The CDR3 region has the DNA TGCGCCAGCAAAGAGGGGCCTGAATCCTACAATGAGCAGTTCTTC.

The rearrangement joins TRBV19 to TRBJ1-2; 7 bases match TRBD1. CDR3 length: 18 amino acids. CDR1 and CDR2 (germline): LNHDA, SQIVND (reference sequence). V shed 2 bases, J shed 2 bases, and the junction held 14 bases outside the gene matches. The CDR3: CASSIIGRRGRGNYGYTF. The CDR3 coding sequence is TGTGCCAGTAGTATAATCGGGAGAAGGGGGCGCGGGAACTATGGCTACACCTTC.

The V call is TRBV9, the J call TRBJ2-7, with 10 positions matching TRBD2. The germline gives CDR1 SGDLS, CDR2 YYNGEE. The CDR3 has 19 residues. V gave up 0 bases and J gave up 0 bases; unmatched junction bases: 12. The CDR3 bases are TGTGCCAGCAGCGTAGGGCCCGCGATAGCGGGAGGCAGCTCCTACGAGCAGTACTTC. Protein: CASSVGPAIAGGSSYEQYF.

The rearrangement joins TRBV11-2 to TRBJ2-7; 10 bases map to TRBD2. V shed 5 bases and J 1 base; nucleotides not matched to a gene: 2. The CDR3 is made up of 14 amino acids. CDR1 SGHAT and CDR2 FQNNGV come from the germline V gene. The CDR3 loop is CASSISGRSYEQYF. The DNA of the CDR3 is TGTGCCAGCAGCATTAGCGGGAGGTCCTACGAGCAGTACTTC.

V is TRBV28 and J is TRBJ1-3; 7 positions match TRBD1. The CDR3 has 15 residues. CDR1 and CDR2 from the germline V gene are MDHEN and SYDVKM. V shed 6 bases, J shed 4 bases, and the junction held 9 bases outside the gene matches. The CDR3 sequence is CASSFDRVKGNTIYF. CDR3 coding DNA: TGTGCCAGCAGCTTTGACAGGGTAAAAGGAAACACCATATATTTT.

This rearrangement joins TRBV2 to TRBJ1-4; 7 bases align to TRBD1. The V gene end was trimmed by 10 bases and the J gene end by 6 bases; junction bases not matched to a gene: 14. The CDR3 sequence is 15 residues long. Germline assignment: CDR1 SNHLY and CDR2 FYNNEI. CDR3 in DNA: TGTGCCACAAGACAGGGTACTAAGGGGTATGAAAAACTGTTTTTT. This encodes CATRQGTKGYEKLFF.

The V call is TRBV28, the J call TRBJ2-5; D remains unclear. CDR1 and CDR2 from the germline V gene are MDHEN and SYDVKM. Trimming took off 1 base at V and 5 bases at J, with 11 bases between the two ends. The CDR3 is 14 residues long. The CDR3 reads CASSLYRNGETQYF. The CDR3 DNA reads TGTGCCAGCAGTTTATATCGGAATGGGGAGACCCAGTACTTC. The complete variable domain, with remaining parts taken from reference TRBV28 and TRBJ2-5, reads DVKVTQSSRYLVKRTGEKVFLECVQDMDHENMFWYRQDPGLGLRLIYFSYDVKMKEKGDIPEGYSVSREKKERFSLILESASTNQTSMYLCASSLYRNGETQYFGPGTRLLVL.

This clone has only one observation. J is TRBJ2-7 and V is TRBV6-5; D not resolved. Trimming stripped 4 bases from V and 5 bases from J, with 9 bases between. The germline CDR1 and CDR2 sequences are MNHEY and SVGAGI. The CDR3 is made up of 12 amino acids. CDR3 nucleotide sequence: TGTGCCAGCAGTTCCCGCCGTGACGAGCAGTACTTC. This codes for CASSSRRDEQYF.

CDR3 amino acids: CASSPGRKDGYTF. DNA for the CDR3: TGTGCCAGCAGCCCCGGACGGAAAGATGGCTACACCTTC. The chain joins TRBV7-2 to TRBJ1-2; no definite D call. Germline V gene lookup returns CDR1 SGHTA and CDR2 FQGNSA. This CDR3 is 13 amino acids long. Trimming took 5 bases from V and 6 from J, leaving 13 bases between them.

In nucleotides, the CDR3 is TGTGCCAGCAGCCAAGATGCTCGAAAAGAGACCCAGTACTTC. The encoded protein is CASSQDARKETQYF. J is TRBJ2-5 and V is TRBV4-2; D is unclear. This CDR3 is 14 amino acids long. Germline CDR1 and CDR2: LGHNA and YNFKEQ. Deletions cut 0 bases from V and 3 bases from J, with 8 bases between.

The rearrangement links TRBV4-2 to TRBJ2-5; tentatively, D is TRBD2 (6 bases). The CDR3 has 15 residues. The germline V and J ends were trimmed by 0 bases and 4 bases, with 12 bases remaining between them. CDR1 is LGHNA, CDR2 YNFKEQ, per germline. CDR3 nucleotide sequence: TGTGCCAGCAGCCAAGATGGGTGGGGGGTAGAGACCCAGTACTTC. This codes for CASSQDGWGVETQYF.

The chain is built from TRBV5-4 and TRBJ1-1; D remains ambiguous. The CDR3 totals 13 residues. Germline CDR1 is SGHNT and CDR2 is YYREEE (reference sequence). Trimming took off 2 bases at V and 5 bases at J, with 10 bases between the two ends. The CDR3 DNA follows: TGTGCCAGCAGCTTTCTGGGTTGGACTGAAGCTTTCTTT. Residues: CASSFLGWTEAFF.

This chain links TRBV5-4 with TRBJ1-4; D is possibly TRBD1 (5 bases). The CDR3 runs 13 residues. V lost 4 bases and J lost 5, with 9 bases in between. Germline CDR1 reads SGHNT; CDR2 reads YYREEE (reference sequence). The CDR3: CASSARGNEKLFF. In nucleotides, the CDR3 is TGTGCCAGCAGCGCCCGGGGCAATGAAAAACTGTTTTTT. Filled out from reference TRBV5-4 and TRBJ1-4, the complete variable domain reads ETGVTQSPTHLIKTRGQQVTLRCSSQSGHNTVSWYQQALGQGPQFIFQYYREEENGRGNFPPRFSGLQFPNYSSELNVNALELDDSALYLCASSARGNEKLFFGSGTQLSVL.

This chain links TRBV10-3 with TRBJ1-4; TRBD1 matches at 9 bases. V lost 3 bases, J lost 5 bases, and 1 base stayed unmatched. In germline, CDR1 is ENHRY, CDR2 SYGVKD. The length of the CDR3 is 14 residues. DNA of the CDR3: TGTGCCATCAGTGATGGACAGGGGAATGAAAAACTGTTTTTT. Protein sequence: CAISDGQGNEKLFF.

This chain uses TRBV18 with TRBJ2-7; 9 nucleotides line up with TRBD2. The CDR3 has 19 amino acids. Trimming removed 0 bases from V and 6 bases from J; junction bases left unmatched: 18. CDR1 is KGHSH and CDR2 is LQKENI in the germline V gene. CDR3 in DNA: TGTGCCAGCTCACCACCGGTCTGGGCTAGCGGGACGGGGGCGACCGAGCAGTACTTC. Translating gives CASSPPVWASGTGATEQYF.

This clone was detected only once. The chain is built from TRBV28 and TRBJ1-1, with 9 bases identical to TRBD1. CDR3 size: 16 residues. Trimming removed 6 bases from V and 7 bases from J; junction bases left unmatched: 15. CDR1 is MDHEN, CDR2 SYDVKM, per germline. CDR3 nucleotide sequence: TGTGCCAGCAGAGCCTCTCCCGGGACAGGGAGTGTTGAAGCTTTCTTT. Translated, it gives CASRASPGTGSVEAFF.

The gene calls are TRBV19 and TRBJ1-2, with 10 bases aligning to TRBD1. V was clipped by 4 bases and J by 8 bases; unmatched bases: 1. The CDR3 covers 12 residues. Germline CDR1 is LNHDA and CDR2 is SQIVND (reference sequence). Here the CDR3 DNA reads TGTGCCAGTAGTACGGGACAGGGGGGCTACACCTTC. This encodes CASSTGQGGYTF.

The V gene is TRBV6-5, the J gene TRBJ2-7; no clear D gene. The V and J ends lost 0 bases and 4 bases respectively, with 16 bases between them. Germline V gene lookup returns CDR1 MNHEY and CDR2 SVGAGI. The CDR3 is made up of 16 amino acids. The CDR3 coding sequence is TGTGCCAGCAGTTACTCGTCACTATTCCCCACTTACGAGCAGTACTTC. Residues: CASSYSSLFPTYEQYF.

This clone was detected a few times. The chain links TRBV5-1 to TRBJ1-1, with D hard to call. The V and J ends lost 6 bases and 7 bases respectively, with 10 bases between them. The CDR3 is 11 residues long. CDR1 and CDR2 from the germline V gene are SGHRS and YFSETQ. CDR3 DNA sequence: TGCGCCAGCACCCTGGAGGGTGAAGCTTTCTTT. It codes for CASTLEGEAFF.

The gene calls are TRBV6-1 and TRBJ1-6, with D unresolved. Germline V gene data show CDR1 as MNHNS and CDR2 as SASEGT. The CDR3 is made up of 17 amino acids. V was cut by 0 bases and J by 2 bases, with 11 bases left in between. The CDR3 DNA reads as TGTGCCAGCAGTGAAGCGGTGACGGGAACCTATAATTCACCCCTCCACTTT. Protein product: CASSEAVTGTYNSPLHF.